This T cell receptor (beta chain) was obtained from a study of T cells expressing NK-cell markers (TCRdb year 2020). For the wider study: In sorted CD3+CD56+NKG2C+, CD3+CD56+NKG2C- and CD3+CD56-NKG2C+ T-cell subsets from eight donors, TCR beta-chain repertoires were profiled. Among the eight sequenced donors, seven were HCMV-seropositive and one was HCMV-seronegative. Randomly selected healthy volunteers, three men and five women, were used as the eight sequenced donors. The libraries were sequenced on Illumina HiSeq 2000/2500, MiSeq or NextSeq, producing 2 x 150 bp reads. Here is what the overall study found, with its caveats: In more than five donors, the dominant CD3+CD56+NKG2C+ clonotypes were found to rank among the top 10 CD8+ clonotypes and to make up about 1.0-7.5% of CD8+ T cells. Whether the expanded NKG2C-expressing T cell clones were specific for HCMV antigens remained unclear. Those dominant clonotypes were again the most abundant among CD3+CD56-NKG2C+ cells in a few donors, at roughly 28.3-60.1%.

TCRdb shows the sequencer as Illumina HiSeq 2000. The TCR beta cDNA libraries were made using 5'RACE template switching, a step that added both a universal primer site and unique molecular identifiers. cDNA synthesis was primed from the TCR beta constant segment and was followed by two successive PCR amplification steps. The source study handled its data this way. Reads were demultiplexed and grouped by UMI with MIGEC, and clonotypes were assembled and quantified with MiTCR. To exclude erroneous sequences, any TCR cDNA sequence not supported by at least two reads was discarded. The tcR package was used for downstream repertoire analysis, and clonotypes were matched between fractions using CDR3 nucleotide sequence together with V segment. VDJmatch was used to annotate antigen specificity against VDJdb, with one amino acid substitution in CDR3 permitted. TCRdb reprocessed the public reads and reports one entry per CDR3 protein sequence, without DNA. The V and J calls and clone size come from TCRdb's table, not from the authors' own analysis. The sample's table lists a count of roughly 160,000 distinct CDR3 sequences. The biggest ten clones account for less than 20% of the sample.

Comment on this clonotype: Its antigen is unknown.

The germline V gene (reference sequence) sets CDR1 to SGHKS and CDR2 to YYEKEE. Measured from the cysteine to the phenylalanine, the CDR3 is 16 residues long. A DNA sequence was not provided. To determine HCMV serostatus, a commercial ELISA kit was used to detect HCMV-specific IgG in serum. Ficoll density gradient centrifugation was used to isolate peripheral blood mononuclear cells from blood. Recombination linked TRBV5-5 to TRBJ2-2; the TCRdb D gene call, TRBD1, has no DNA to confirm it. Material for sequencing was blood T cells: a sorted CD56 or NKG2C T cell subset, CD4+ or CD8+ T cells, or bulk PBMC T cells (not recorded which). The sequence was obtained from a woman between 18 and 69 years old in good health. Here the CDR3 is given as CASSPSGGQGTGELFF.